The clone carrying this TCR beta chain was observed once. Its antigen is undetermined. This record belongs to a study of Graves' ophthalmopathy and Graves' hyperthyroidism. Exclusion applied to patients with other autoimmune diseases, uncontrolled infections, pregnancy or lactation. The PBMCs originated from more than 8 ml of fresh peripheral blood. Findings of the study overall: Among expanded thyroid clonotypes above 0.001 frequency, most also occurred in blood.

Germline CDR1 is MDHEN and CDR2 is SYDVKM. V lost 6 bases, J lost 2 bases, and 9 bases stayed unmatched. The CDR3 consists of 15 residues. Amplification from RNA transcripts yielded the TCR beta CDR3 regions. HTBI-primed first-round RT-PCR preceded second-round multiplex PCR. MiXCR, run by TCRdb on the multiplex PCR reads, gives a single entry per CDR3 protein. The data hold 210,000 or so distinct CDR3 sequences, with under 30% observed a single time. This TCR derives from a man in his fifties with Graves' ophthalmopathy. The rearrangement uses TRBV28 and TRBJ2-7; TRBD2 matches at 8 bases. What was sequenced was peripheral blood. As DNA, the CDR3 is TGTGCCAGCAGCGGAATAGCGGGGCAAACCTACGAGCAGTACTTC. This sequence encodes CASSGIAGQTYEQYF.